The TCR beta chain described here comes from a study of type 1 regulatory T cells. On the study more broadly: T-allo10 is a Tr1-enriched, alloantigen-specific CD4 T cell product made in vitro.

Graft donor-derived T-allo10 cells were described as host-alloantigen-specific, anergic, and alloantigen-specifically suppressive. MiXCR was run by TCRdb on the reads, yielding one entry per CDR3 protein. Counted here are around 62,000 distinct CDR3 sequences, approximately 64% occurring once; the ten biggest clones make up 7.6%. Remarks on this clonotype: Its antigen remains unknown.

The sample taken for sequencing was cultured T cells, either the whole culture or a sorted T cell fraction (not recorded which). Noted subset: Tr1-enriched cell product generated in vitro against host alloantigens. The sequence derives from a human donor in good health.

The CDR3 region is CSARSGQGSVGNEQFF. In nucleotides, the CDR3 is TGCAGTGCTAGATCGGGCCAGGGATCGGTGGGCAATGAGCAGTTCTTC. This chain joins TRBV20-1 and TRBJ2-1; a weak D match, TRBD1 (5 bases). This CDR3 has 16 residues. V was shortened by 2 bases and J by 6 bases, with 20 bases between the two germline ends. Germline CDR1 DFQATT, CDR2 SNEGSKA (reference sequence).